This T cell receptor (beta chain) was obtained from a study of CD8+ T cells in alopecia areata. Study at large: Tofacitinib was taken orally by treated patients, and the dose was 5 to 10 mg twice daily.

RNA, once extracted, was reverse transcribed into cDNA for use as the sequencing template. Method: immunoSEQ multiplex PCR; TCRdb's copy keeps in-frame clones and lacks some. The sample lists roughly 97,000 clones; around 45% were seen once. Per the germline V gene, CDR1 is SGHRS and CDR2 is YFSETQ. This CDR3 region has 17 residues. Trimming stripped 0 bases from V and 0 bases from J, with 10 bases between. The V call is TRBV5-1, the J call TRBJ2-6; D unclear. This TCR was recovered from a human donor with alopecia areata. What was sequenced was CD4+ T cells sorted from blood. The CDR3, as DNA: TGCGCCAGCAGCTTGGCCCAGGCAGCCTCTGGGGCCAACGTCCTGACTTTC. As protein: CASSLAQAASGANVLTF.